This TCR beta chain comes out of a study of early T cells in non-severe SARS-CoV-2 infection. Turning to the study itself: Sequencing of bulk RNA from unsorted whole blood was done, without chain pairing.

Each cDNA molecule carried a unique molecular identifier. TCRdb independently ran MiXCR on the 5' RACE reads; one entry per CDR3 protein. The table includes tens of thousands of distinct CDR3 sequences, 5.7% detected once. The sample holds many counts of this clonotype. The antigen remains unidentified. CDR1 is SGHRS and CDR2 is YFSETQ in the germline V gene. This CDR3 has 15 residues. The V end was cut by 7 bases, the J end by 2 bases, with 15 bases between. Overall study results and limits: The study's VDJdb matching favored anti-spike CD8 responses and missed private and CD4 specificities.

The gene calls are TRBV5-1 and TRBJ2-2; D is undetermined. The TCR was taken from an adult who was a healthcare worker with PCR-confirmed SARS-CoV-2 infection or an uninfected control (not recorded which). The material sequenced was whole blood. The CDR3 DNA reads TGCGCCAGCGGGGAAGGGCACATAAACACCGGGGAGCTGTTTTTT. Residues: CASGEGHINTGELFF.